A selection of T cell receptor beta chains follows, all from one sample in a study of shared clonotypes between healthy human individuals. Sequenced by immunoSEQ multiplex PCR; TCRdb stores in-frame clones only, minus some. The data hold roughly 2.1 million clones, with 85% to 95% observed a single time. The material sequenced was naive CD8+ T cells from PBMCs. The receptors were gathered from a man aged 18 to 30 in good health. Some clones in this sample may be carry-over from other donors' samples. CDR3s include the opening cysteine and the closing phenylalanine or tryptophan. The order of the fields is D gene, V gene, J gene, clone size, CDR3 protein, CDR3 DNA. D genes are given only for firm matches. For some rows the clone size is stated as once, few or many, or as a class when expanded; others skip it.

NA	TRBV5-4	TRBJ2-7	once	CASSLRRESSYEQYF	TGTGCCAGCTCCTTGAGGAGGGAAAGCTCCTACGAGCAGTACTTC
NA	TRBV7-8	TRBJ2-5	NA	CASSRLGETQYF	TGTGCCAGCAGCCGCCTGGGGGAGACCCAGTACTTC
NA	TRBV7-2	TRBJ2-7	NA	CASSLEGRPYEQYF	TGTGCCAGCAGCTTAGAAGGCAGGCCCTACGAGCAGTACTTC
NA	TRBV30	TRBJ1-1	NA	CAWSMGSPEAFF	TGTGCCTGGAGTATGGGATCCCCTGAAGCTTTCTTT
TRBD1	TRBV5-1	TRBJ1-4	NA	CASSLDPRTGPNEKLFF	TGCGCCAGCAGCTTGGACCCGCGGACAGGGCCGAATGAAAAACTGTTTTTT
NA	TRBV5-1	TRBJ1-2	once	CASSLGGGEGTF	TGCGCCAGCAGCTTGGGCGGGGGCGAAGGGACCTTC
NA	TRBV5-4	TRBJ2-6	NA	CASSAVGAGANVLTF	TGTGCCAGCAGCGCCGTTGGGGCTGGGGCCAACGTCCTGACTTTC
NA	TRBV14	TRBJ1-1	NA	CASSQISRGNTEAFF	TGTGCCAGCAGCCAAATCAGTCGGGGGAACACTGAAGCTTTCTTT
TRBD1	TRBV6-5	TRBJ2-7	NA	CASSYGTGAAQYF	TGTGCCAGCAGTTACGGGACAGGGGCCGCGCAGTACTTC
NA	TRBV6-5	TRBJ2-2	NA	CASSYSTLNTGELFF	TGTGCCAGCAGTTACTCAACCCTGAACACCGGGGAGCTGTTTTTT
NA	TRBV28	TRBJ1-3	NA	CASTPRARRNTIYF	TGTGCCAGCACCCCTCGGGCACGACGAAACACCATATATTTT
NA	TRBV7-9	TRBJ1-1	NA	CASSRVRDTEAFF	TGTGCCAGCAGCCGCGTCAGGGATACTGAAGCTTTCTTT
NA	TRBV6-5	TRBJ1-1	NA	CASSTHRDAEAFF	TGTGCCAGCAGTACCCACAGGGACGCTGAAGCTTTCTTT
TRBD2	TRBV7-9	TRBJ2-7	once	CASSSEGRAYEQYF	TGTGCCAGCAGCTCTGAGGGGAGGGCCTACGAGCAGTACTTC
NA	TRBV27	TRBJ2-1	NA	CASSPPGPSYNEQFF	TGTGCCAGCAGTCCGCCGGGACCTAGCTACAATGAGCAGTTCTTC
NA	TRBV28	TRBJ2-7	NA	CASSYDLYEQYF	TGTGCCAGCAGTTATGACTTATACGAGCAGTACTTC
TRBD1	TRBV4-1	TRBJ1-4	NA	CASSQLPSTGTANEKLFF	TGCGCCAGCAGCCAACTACCCTCTACCGGGACAGCAAATGAAAAACTGTTTTTT
TRBD1	TRBV9	TRBJ2-3	NA	CASSGQGRLWADTQYF	TGTGCCAGCAGCGGACAGGGGCGCCTTTGGGCAGATACGCAGTATTTT
NA	TRBV29-1	TRBJ1-1	NA	CSVDEAFF	TGCAGCGTAGATGAAGCTTTCTTT